What follows are 2 T cell receptor beta chains derived from one specimen sequenced in a study of cytomegalovirus exposure and HLA in healthy donors. The method was immunoSEQ multiplex PCR; TCRdb's version includes in-frame clones alone and lacks a portion of them. Of about 240,000 clones in the sample, 85% to 90% were seen once. The specimen sequenced was PBMCs. The origin of the receptors is a man younger than 30 in good health and CMV-seronegative.

The chain has TRBV7-3 and TRBJ2-1, with a tentative D call TRBD2 (5 bases). The CDR3 spans 12 residues. Germline V gives CDR1 SGHTA, CDR2 FQGTGA. Trimming cost V 6 bases and J 5 bases, with 8 bases left between them. The CDR3 sequence is CASRVRDNEQFF. CDR3 in DNA: TGTGCCAGCAGGGTGAGGGACAATGAGCAGTTCTTC.

The rearrangement uses TRBV27 and TRBJ2-7; 9 bases match TRBD1. This CDR3 has 15 amino acids. Trimming removed 6 bases from V and 5 bases from J; junction bases left unmatched: 11. CDR1 is MNHEY and CDR2 is SMNVEV in the germline V gene (reference sequence). The CDR3 DNA sequence: TGTGCCAGCAGGGTTCCGAGGGACAGGGACCACGAGCAGTACTTC. Protein product: CASRVPRDRDHEQYF.